Below, 21 T cell receptor beta chains from the same sample are listed, as sequenced in a study of CD8 T cells in ankylosing spondylitis (dated by TCRdb to about 2017). These receptors have no known antigen. Results the study describes overall, beyond this receptor: A TCR beta motif made up of 7 to 9 highly homologous amino acid variants appeared to be characteristic of blood from ankylosing spondylitis patients.

Preparation of the library involved 5' RACE. Sequencing took place on an Illumina HiSeq 2500. Through fastp at Q25 and MiXCR, TCRdb rebuilt clones from the public reads, retaining in-frame beta chains. Rows with one shared CDR3 protein collapse into an entry with the most common genes and DNA. The sample table shows approximately 300,000 distinct CDR3 sequences, and less than 10% are seen once. 13% to 15% of the sample lies in the top ten. Sequencing was performed on blood, either unsorted or a sorted T cell fraction (not recorded which). The origin of the receptors is a male donor with ankylosing spondylitis.

V is TRBV15 and J is TRBJ1-6; D possibly corresponds to TRBD1 (5 bases). Germline loops: CDR1 LNHNV, CDR2 YYDKDF (reference sequence). This CDR3 is built from 15 residues. V was shortened by 0 bases and J by 8 bases, with 11 bases between the two germline ends. The CDR3 reads CATSRDPRVYSPLHF. The CDR3 nucleotides are TGTGCCACCAGCAGAGACCCCAGGGTTTATTCACCCCTCCACTTT.

This clonotype was observed at least ten times. The gene calls are TRBV5-1 and TRBJ1-2; 7 positions match TRBD1. This CDR3 has 13 residues. V trimming: 5 bases; J trimming: 2 bases; junction bases outside the gene matches: 3. Germline lookup yields CDR1 SGHRS and CDR2 YFSETQ. The CDR3 nucleotides are TGCGCCAGCAGACCGACAGGGAACTATGGCTACACCTTC. Its translation is CASRPTGNYGYTF.

The V gene is TRBV5-6, the J gene TRBJ2-7; 7 bases are a match to TRBD2. From germline, CDR1 is SGHDT and CDR2 YYEEEE. This CDR3 is built from 16 residues. V lost 3 bases and J lost 6; bases outside the gene matches: 15. The CDR3 protein is CASSWAGLSYGGEQYF. In DNA form, the CDR3 reads TGTGCCAGCAGCTGGGCGGGACTAAGCTACGGGGGCGAGCAGTACTTC.

This clonotype was seen only a few times. This rearrangement joins TRBV5-1 to TRBJ2-7, with TRBD1 identical over 9 bases. This CDR3 is built from 14 residues. The trim removed 5 bases at V and 4 bases at J, leaving 7 bases unmatched. Germline assignment: CDR1 SGHRS and CDR2 YFSETQ. The CDR3 nucleotides read TGCGCCAGCAGTGCGGGACAGGGATGGTACGAGCAGTACTTC. This sequence encodes CASSAGQGWYEQYF.

In this sample, this clonotype turned up a few times. This rearrangement joins TRBV7-9 to TRBJ1-6, with D perhaps matching TRBD1 (6 bases). In germline, CDR1 is SEHNR, CDR2 FQNEAQ (reference sequence). The CDR3 runs to 11 residues. Between the trimmed V and J ends, which lost 4 bases and 15 bases, there was a span of 10 bases. The CDR3 region is CASSYREFLHF. The CDR3 DNA reads TGTGCCAGCAGCTACAGGGAGTTCCTCCACTTT. The full variable domain, rest sourced from reference TRBV7-9 and TRBJ1-6, is DTGVSQNPRHKITKRGQNVTFRCDPISEHNRLYWYRQTLGQGPEFLTYFQNEAQLEKSRLLSDRFSAERPKGSFSTLEIQRTEQGDSAMYLCASSYREFLHFGNGTRLTVT.

The chain is built from TRBV5-1 and TRBJ1-2, with unresolved D. Looked up from germline, CDR1 is SGHRS and CDR2 is YFSETQ. CDR3 size: 15 residues. Trimming took 0 bases from V and 2 from J, leaving 11 bases between them. CDR3 loop: CASSLEANLNYGYTF. CDR3 bases: TGCGCCAGCAGCTTGGAGGCCAACCTAAACTATGGCTACACCTTC.

This clonotype occurred a few times. The V gene is TRBV5-1, the J gene TRBJ2-7; D is perhaps TRBD1 (6 bases). The germline V gene encodes CDR1 SGHRS and CDR2 YFSETQ. The V and J ends lost 4 bases and 3 bases respectively, with 14 bases between them. This CDR3 is 14 amino acids long. CDR3 sequence: CASSPDSLGYEQYF. The CDR3 DNA reads TGCGCCAGCAGCCCGGACAGCCTCGGCTACGAGCAGTACTTC.

This clonotype was observed at least ten times. The chain recombines TRBV6-1 with TRBJ2-3, with 7 bases matching TRBD2. The CDR3 consists of 16 residues. V was clipped by 3 bases and J by 2 bases; unmatched bases: 8. Germline values: CDR1 MNHNS, CDR2 SASEGT. The chain's CDR3 is CASSERAGTFTDTQYF. Written as DNA, the CDR3 is TGTGCCAGCAGTGAGCGAGCGGGAACTTTCACAGATACGCAGTATTTT.

The table lists this clonotype with a few counts. The chain recombines TRBV12-3 or TRBV12-4 with TRBJ2-7, with TRBD2 matching over 9 bases. Trimming removed 5 bases from V and 3 bases from J; junction bases left unmatched: 8. CDR3 length equals 15 residues. The CDR3 DNA reads as TGTGCCAGCAGTCCCGGGACTAGCAGGAACTACGAGCAGTACTTC. This translates into CASSPGTSRNYEQYF.

This clonotype turned up a few times. The genes are TRBV5-1 and TRBJ2-1, with TRBD1 identical over 10 bases. Trimming took 0 bases from V and 10 from J; bases not matched to a gene: 7. In germline, CDR1 is SGHRS, CDR2 YFSETQ. This CDR3 is built from 15 residues. The CDR3 is CASSLAGTGAWEQFF. The CDR3 DNA reads TGCGCCAGCAGCTTGGCCGGGACAGGGGCATGGGAGCAGTTCTTC.

In this sample, this clonotype turned up a few times. This chain links TRBV5-8 with TRBJ2-3, with 11 bases lining up with TRBD2. The V and J ends lost 4 bases and 3 bases, in that order; junction bases with no gene match: 7. The CDR3 sequence is 16 residues long. Germline V gene lookup returns CDR1 SGHTS and CDR2 YDEGEE. The DNA for the CDR3 is TGTGCCAGCAGCCCGTTTAGCGGGAGGGAAACAGATACGCAGTATTTT. It encodes CASSPFSGRETDTQYF.

The rearrangement links TRBV27 to TRBJ2-5, with TRBD2 matching over 11 bases. This CDR3 region has 20 residues. V shed 1 base and J 5 bases; nucleotides not matched to a gene: 18. The germline CDR1 and CDR2 sequences are MNHEY and SMNVEV (reference sequence). Here the CDR3 reads CASSLYPGLAVTGYRETQYF. CDR3 in DNA: TGTGCCAGCAGTTTATATCCGGGACTAGCGGTTACGGGGTATCGGGAGACCCAGTACTTC.

This clonotype was seen only once. The rearrangement uses TRBV28 and TRBJ2-7, with 11 nucleotides matching TRBD2. The junction had 6 bases not matched to a gene; V was cut back by 7 bases and J by 4 bases. Per germline, CDR1 MDHEN and CDR2 SYDVKM. The CDR3 is 14 amino acids. This CDR3 reads CASTPGLAAYEQYF. In DNA form, the CDR3 reads TGTGCCAGCACCCCGGGACTAGCGGCTTACGAGCAGTACTTC.

The sample holds a few counts of this clonotype. At one boundary the junction diverges from the germline segment, which might be a read error. The chain recombines TRBV6-1 with TRBJ2-1, with TRBD2 matching over 8 bases. Germline CDR1 reads MNHNS; CDR2 reads SASEGT. The CDR3 runs 18 residues. CDR3 DNA sequence: TGTGCCAGCAGCTTGCGTTACGGGAGGGAGGGCGCCTACAATGAGCAGCTCTTC. It yields the protein CASSLRYGREGAYNEQLF.

The chain is built from TRBV7-2 and TRBJ2-5, with a possible D match to TRBD2 (5 bases). Trimming took 5 bases from V and 2 from J, leaving 18 bases between them. This CDR3 has 16 residues. From germline, CDR1 is SGHTA and CDR2 FQGNSA. This CDR3 reads CASSLNGRGGQETQYF. DNA for the CDR3: TGTGCCAGCAGCCTTAATGGGAGAGGAGGACAAGAGACCCAGTACTTC.

V usage is TRBV4-3 and J usage is TRBJ2-3, with 7 bases that match TRBD1. From germline, CDR1 is LGHNA and CDR2 YSLEER. This CDR3 is built from 14 residues. Losses at the gene ends were 8 bases for V and 3 bases for J; bases not matched to a gene: 8. The CDR3 bases are TGCGCCAGCGGCTTGACAGGGCGGACAGATACGCAGTATTTT. This gives the protein CASGLTGRTDTQYF.

V is TRBV20-1 and J is TRBJ2-3; D tentatively reads TRBD1 or TRBD2 (5 bases each). Germline-derived CDR1 and CDR2 are DFQATT and SNEGSKA (reference sequence). The V and J ends lost 3 bases and 1 base respectively, with 11 bases between them. The CDR3 covers 14 residues. Written as DNA, the CDR3 is TGCAGTGCTAGGGGGGAAATGGGCACAGATACGCAGTATTTT. It yields the protein CSARGEMGTDTQYF.

This clonotype was seen ten or more times. This chain links TRBV9 with TRBJ2-5; D remains ambiguous. Between the trimmed V and J ends, which lost 0 bases and 3 bases, there was a span of 9 bases. The CDR3 covers 14 residues. Germline values: CDR1 SGDLS, CDR2 YYNGEE. CDR3 sequence reads: CASSVGSIEETQYF. The CDR3, as DNA: TGTGCCAGCAGCGTAGGTAGTATCGAAGAGACCCAGTACTTC.

This chain joins TRBV20-1 and TRBJ2-7; 7 positions match TRBD1. Germline V gene sequence: CDR1 DFQATT, CDR2 SNEGSKA (reference sequence). After removal of 3 bases from V and 1 base from J, the junction contained 9 bases not matched to a gene. This CDR3 has 15 amino acids. The DNA for the CDR3 is TGCAGTGCTAGTGGTAGGGCAGGGGGTTCCTACGAGCAGTACTTC. Translating gives CSASGRAGGSYEQYF.

The CDR3 protein is CASSPWTGRNEKLFF. The DNA for the CDR3 is TGTGCCAGCAGCCCTTGGACAGGAAGAAATGAAAAACTGTTTTTT. J is TRBJ1-4 and V is TRBV3-1; 7 nucleotides match TRBD1. Germline V gene lookup returns CDR1 LGHDT and CDR2 YNNKEL (reference sequence). This CDR3 region has 15 residues. The junction had 7 bases not matched to a gene; V was cut back by 4 bases and J by 5 bases.

This clonotype turned up a few times. The rearrangement uses TRBV9 and TRBJ2-3; TRBD1 matches at 8 bases. The CDR3 length is 16 residues. Germline-derived CDR1 and CDR2 are SGDLS and YYNGEE. Trimming removed 4 bases from V and 0 bases from J; junction bases left unmatched: 7. The CDR3 loop reads CASSTRQGTSTDTQYF. CDR3 DNA sequence: TGTGCCAGCAGCACGCGACAGGGGACTAGCACAGATACGCAGTATTTT.